Below are 4 T cell receptor beta chains sequenced from a single sample in a study of Ad26.COV2.S vaccination and SARS-CoV-2 variants (dated by TCRdb to the early 2020s). The sample's treatment or condition label, in plain terms: 15 to 20 received Ad26.COV2.S at low or high dose, single or two shots; roughly five received placebo; per-sample allocation not given. For vaccine and placebo recipients, repertoires were sequenced using samples collected on day 63 after the first injection. Libraries were constructed by the immunoSEQ multiplex PCR assay. TCRdb mirrors the immuneACCESS table, restricted to in-frame sequences. Some clones are absent from its copies; in checked studies, under half trace to an unresolved V gene, and the reason for the others is unknown. The sample table contains some 500,000 clones; only one count was recorded for roughly 87% of them. The ten largest clones take up about 2.5% of the sample.

This sample comprised peripheral blood, obtained in a trial of Ad26.COV2.S vaccine versus placebo. The source is a person between 18 and 59 years old who received the Ad26.COV2.S COVID-19 vaccine or a placebo.

The genes are TRBV5-4 and TRBJ2-3; 9 bases are shared with TRBD1. Germline loops: CDR1 SGHNT, CDR2 YYREEE (reference sequence). This CDR3 comprises 17 residues. V was clipped by 3 bases and J by 2 bases; unmatched bases: 10. The CDR3, as DNA: TGTGCCAGCAGCTACACGACAGGGGGTTCCTCCACAGATACGCAGTATTTT. It translates to CASSYTTGGSSTDTQYF.

The chain has TRBV7-8 and TRBJ2-5, with 10 bases matching TRBD2. The V gene's germline CDR1 is SGHVS and CDR2 FQNEAQ. Trimming at V came to 8 bases and at J to 3 bases, leaving 6 bases not matched to a gene. The CDR3 spans 14 residues. As DNA, the CDR3 is TGTGCCAGCGTAGGGCTAGCGGGAGAAGAGACCCAGTACTTC. Translating gives CASVGLAGEETQYF. Complete variable domain (other parts from reference TRBV7-8 and TRBJ2-5): GAGVSQSPRYKVAKRGQDVALRCDPISGHVSLFWYQQALGQGPEFLTYFQNEAQLDKSGLPSDRFFAERPEGSVSTLKIQRTQQEDSAVYLCASVGLAGEETQYFGPGTRLLVL.

V and J are TRBV24-1 and TRBJ2-1; TRBD1 or TRBD2 may be the D gene (5 bases each). V lost 8 bases and J lost 1, with 17 bases in between. Germline V lookup: CDR1 KGHDR, CDR2 SFDVKD. The CDR3 extends over 16 amino acids. Here the CDR3 reads CATTPGTRGSYNEQFF. The CDR3 DNA sequence: TGTGCCACCACTCCTGGGACCAGAGGTTCCTACAATGAGCAGTTCTTC.

V and J are TRBV6-5 and TRBJ1-1; 7 bases are shared with TRBD1. Germline CDR1 MNHEY, CDR2 SVGAGI. The CDR3 is made up of 13 amino acids. The V gene end was trimmed by 6 bases and the J gene end by 6 bases; junction bases not matched to a gene: 7. In DNA form, the CDR3 reads TGTGCCAGCAGGAAACAGGGGTGGTCTGAAGCTTTCTTT. This translates into CASRKQGWSEAFF.